This T cell receptor (beta chain) was observed in a study of naive and memory T cell subsets. Whole-study findings and limits: TCR abundance followed a power law differing between naive and memory subsets. A few larger clonotypes appeared in naive repertoires, especially CD8, possibly memory cells re-expressing CD45RA. No ground truth validated the naive and memory repertoire findings. Gini index rose across naive, CM, EM and EMRA in CD4 and CD8.

Comment on this clonotype: The antigen is unknown.

Both TRBC1 and TRBC2 were covered by a beta constant-region primer of two equimolar oligonucleotides. Ligated cDNA was amplified by four rounds of PCR with nested alpha and beta constant-region primers and SP2. Via MiXCR, TCRdb re-called the UMI-ligation and nested PCR reads, giving one row per CDR3 protein. Altogether around 140,000 distinct CDR3 sequences are present, 22% being singletons, with the ten largest covering over 0.09%. The CDR3 covers 16 residues. Per germline, CDR1 SGHRS and CDR2 YFSETQ. V shed 2 bases and J 5 bases; nucleotides not matched to a gene: 6. CMV status came from CD4+ T cell IFNgamma after overnight CMV lysate stimulation of fresh PBMCs.

The receptor was derived from a human donor in good health. The rearrangement uses TRBV5-1 and TRBJ2-2; 10 bases match TRBD1. The sample was naive CD4+ T cells from blood. The CDR3 sequence is CASSFDRDRGTGELFF. CDR3 nucleotide sequence: TGCGCCAGCAGCTTTGACCGGGACAGGGGAACCGGGGAGCTGTTTTTT.